This is a list of T cell receptor beta chains from one sample in a study of spatial heterogeneity in lung cancer. MiXCR, applied by TCRdb to the 5' RACE reads, yields one record per CDR3 protein. The repertoire includes under 20,000 distinct CDR3 sequences, approximately 9.1% of them detected once, and 36% sits in the top ten. The sample in question was PBMCs, obtained at follow-up. The source of these receptors is a female donor with early-stage non-small cell lung cancer. The CDR3 runs from the conserved cysteine through the conserved F or W. The D gene is left open where the match is weak. Clone sizes are given selectively: once, few, many, or a class where the clone is expanded.

D,V,J,size,DNA,CDR3
-,TRBV12-3/TRBV12-4,TRBJ2-2,-,TGTGCCAGCAGTCCCCCGACAGGATATCTAGCGCCCGCGAACACCGGGGAGCTGTTTTTT,CASSPPTGYLAPANTGELFF
TRBD1,TRBV3-1,TRBJ2-3,few,TGTGCCAGCAGCCGTACAGGGGGCAAAGCGACAGATACGCAGTATTTT,CASSRTGGKATDTQYF
-,TRBV20-1,TRBJ1-2,many,TGCAGTGCTAGAGACCCCGCAGGGGCCCATGGCTACACCTTC,CSARDPAGAHGYTF
-,TRBV2,TRBJ2-7,many,TGTGCCAGCACCAGGGACCCCAGCTCCTACGAGCAGTACTTC,CASTRDPSSYEQYF
-,TRBV19,TRBJ2-2,many,TGTGCCAGCTATGGAGGCGACACCGGGGAGCTGTTTTTT,CASYGGDTGELFF
-,TRBV12-3/TRBV12-4,TRBJ2-5,many,TGTGCCAGCAGTTTAGGGATCAGGGTAGGGCAAGAGACCCAGTACTTC,CASSLGIRVGQETQYF
-,TRBV24-1,TRBJ1-4,few,TGTGCCACCAGTGACGGATATAATGAAAAACTGTTTTTT,CATSDGYNEKLFF
-,TRBV20-1,TRBJ1-6,-,TGCAGTGCTAGAGGAGAGAGCGATTCACCCCTCCACTTT,CSARGESDSPLHF
-,TRBV20-1,TRBJ2-5,-,TGCAGTGCTCCTAGCAAAGAGACCCAGTACTTC,CSAPSKETQYF
-,TRBV9,TRBJ2-1,many,TGTGCCAGCAGCGTAGCCCGGGCGATCGATGAGCAGTTCTTC,CASSVARAIDEQFF
TRBD2,TRBV7-2,TRBJ2-7,many,TGTGCCAGCAGCTCCCCAACCCTCCAGCGGGGCAGTTCTTCCTACGAGCAGTACTTC,CASSSPTLQRGSSSYEQYF
TRBD2,TRBV6-2/TRBV6-3,TRBJ2-1,many,TGTGCCAGCAGAACGGCTAGCGGGGGGGCGAATGAGCAGTTCTTC,CASRTASGGANEQFF
TRBD2,TRBV20-1,TRBJ2-3,-,TGCAGTGCACCTCAAGCGGGGAAAGATACGCAGTATTTT,CSAPQAGKDTQYF
TRBD2,TRBV7-2,TRBJ2-1,-,TGTGCCAGCACAATCGGACTAGCGGGAGGCCGCTGGACCTTC,CASTIGLAGGRWTF
-,TRBV28,TRBJ2-7,many,TGTGCCAGCAGACCCAAGGATCGGCCCCCCTACGAGCAGTACTTC,CASRPKDRPPYEQYF
-,TRBV12-3/TRBV12-4,TRBJ2-2,many,TGTGCCAGCAGTTTTGAAGCGGCCCTAAAACCTTCGAACACCGGGGAGCTGTTTTTT,CASSFEAALKPSNTGELFF
TRBD1,TRBV5-6,TRBJ1-2,many,TGTGCCAGCAGCTTGGGACAGGGGAACTATGGCTACACCTTC,CASSLGQGNYGYTF
-,TRBV29-1,TRBJ2-7,many,TGCAGCGTTGGAATTAGTGGGGCGGGAGAGCAGTACTTC,CSVGISGAGEQYF
-,TRBV3-1,TRBJ2-5,many,TGTGCCAGCAGCCAAGGGTCCAGGGCGATCGCGGCCCAGTACTTC,CASSQGSRAIAAQYF
-,TRBV6-1,TRBJ1-2,many,TGTGCCAGCAGTCCCCGGGGGGCAGGGGAGACGTGGAAGTACTACACCTTC,CASSPRGAGETWKYYTF
-,TRBV18,TRBJ2-3,few,TGTGCCAGCTCACAGGCCCGCACAGATACGCAGTATTTT,CASSQARTDTQYF
TRBD1,TRBV29-1,TRBJ2-3,many,TGCAGCGCCTATTCGACAGGGTCGGATACGCAGTATTTT,CSAYSTGSDTQYF
TRBD2,TRBV28,TRBJ2-1,many,TGTGCCAGCAGTGATCCGGGACAGGGGACTAGCGGGATGGGCAATGAGCAGTTCTTC,CASSDPGQGTSGMGNEQFF
-,TRBV5-1,TRBJ2-5,many,TGCGCCAGCAGTTCCGACGTCCTAACCCAGTACTTC,CASSSDVLTQYF
TRBD2,TRBV5-4,TRBJ2-1,many,TGTGCCAGCAGCTACGCCGGGACTAGCCACAATGAGCAGTTCTTC,CASSYAGTSHNEQFF